A selection of T cell receptor beta chains follows, all from one sample in a study of T cell responses to AZD1222 COVID-19 vaccine. Sequenced by immunoSEQ multiplex PCR; TCRdb stores in-frame clones only, minus some. Counted here are 80,000 or so clones, 85% to 95% occurring once; the ten biggest clones make up less than 5.5%. Sequenced here: peripheral blood, sampled on day 0 of MenACWY control vaccination. Receptor source: an adult in good health. The CDR3 runs from the conserved cysteine through the conserved F or W. The order of the fields is V gene, clone size, CDR3 protein. Only part of the rows carry a size: once, few, many, or a class if the clone is expanded.

V gene: TRBV20-1; clone size: .; CDR3 protein: CGSTVYPEAFF
V gene: TRBV5-1; clone size: .; CDR3 protein: CASSLAGLGRSPLHF
V gene: TRBV19; clone size: .; CDR3 protein: CASSTGTSGSYEQFF
V gene: TRBV29-1; clone size: .; CDR3 protein: CSGEAGGGNEQFF
V gene: TRBV9; clone size: once; CDR3 protein: CASSVAPRDEQYF
V gene: TRBV4-3; clone size: .; CDR3 protein: CASSQVGGITEAFF
V gene: TRBV19; clone size: .; CDR3 protein: CASQGAATNEKLFF
V gene: TRBV11-2; clone size: .; CDR3 protein: CASSITGTGEGNTIYF
V gene: TRBV30; clone size: .; CDR3 protein: CALGSGANVLTF
V gene: TRBV9; clone size: .; CDR3 protein: CASSVGTSPGNEQFF
V gene: TRBV7-2; clone size: once; CDR3 protein: CASSYGAETYNEQFF
V gene: TRBV5-6; clone size: few; CDR3 protein: CASSLAQGVGELFF
V gene: TRBV2; clone size: .; CDR3 protein: CASSVAGRALDTQYF
V gene: TRBV18; clone size: .; CDR3 protein: CASSPQGFETQYF
V gene: TRBV19; clone size: .; CDR3 protein: CASSMASGPTDTQYF
V gene: TRBV4-1; clone size: .; CDR3 protein: CASSQDAPGYSGNTIYF
V gene: TRBV19; clone size: few; CDR3 protein: CASSRDRGREKLFF
V gene: TRBV19; clone size: .; CDR3 protein: CASSIGANLAKNIQYF
V gene: TRBV2; clone size: .; CDR3 protein: CASTDVPSGTDTQYF
V gene: TRBV10-3; clone size: .; CDR3 protein: CAISDTGLRELFF
V gene: TRBV27; clone size: .; CDR3 protein: CASRSEEALHF
V gene: TRBV19; clone size: .; CDR3 protein: CASRRGTGGGNQPQHF
V gene: TRBV30; clone size: .; CDR3 protein: CAWARDRDYEQYF
V gene: TRBV19; clone size: .; CDR3 protein: CASSLSGPSFNEQFF
V gene: TRBV5-4; clone size: once; CDR3 protein: CASSTAYEQYF
V gene: TRBV14; clone size: .; CDR3 protein: CASSQAGTGYTGELFF
V gene: TRBV20-1; clone size: .; CDR3 protein: CSASPGGRGETQYF
V gene: TRBV6-2/TRBV6-3; clone size: .; CDR3 protein: CASSYRAGGLNTEAFF
V gene: TRBV28; clone size: .; CDR3 protein: CASSLRGHYNEKLFF
V gene: TRBV7-8; clone size: .; CDR3 protein: CASSLRDFLPHEQFF
V gene: TRBV6-1; clone size: .; CDR3 protein: CASSDLGGAGNSPLHF
V gene: TRBV30; clone size: once; CDR3 protein: CAWNTGQETQYF
V gene: TRBV28; clone size: .; CDR3 protein: CASSQGGEPDTQYF
V gene: TRBV9; clone size: .; CDR3 protein: CASSDGGDTQYF
V gene: TRBV2; clone size: .; CDR3 protein: CASSPTGDGYTF
V gene: TRBV7-2; clone size: .; CDR3 protein: CASSLVGASGRTDTQYF
V gene: TRBV19; clone size: .; CDR3 protein: CASSVSGSGGAFF
V gene: TRBV7-2; clone size: .; CDR3 protein: CASSLWGGETQYF
V gene: TRBV6-5; clone size: .; CDR3 protein: CATRTPNEQFF
V gene: TRBV6-5; clone size: .; CDR3 protein: CASSYGGSGNTIYF
V gene: TRBV18; clone size: .; CDR3 protein: CASSPPSTNNEQFF
V gene: TRBV5-8; clone size: once; CDR3 protein: CASSIEQGASYEQYF
V gene: TRBV5-6; clone size: .; CDR3 protein: CASSPGTSASYEQYF
V gene: TRBV30; clone size: .; CDR3 protein: CAWSAPVGVGNEQYF
V gene: TRBV11-3; clone size: .; CDR3 protein: CAIVRTSVGYGYTF
V gene: TRBV10-3; clone size: .; CDR3 protein: CAISSAPKGHNEQFF
V gene: TRBV6-6; clone size: .; CDR3 protein: CASSRQGNQPQHF
V gene: TRBV7-6; clone size: .; CDR3 protein: CASSLGREEGYTF
V gene: TRBV2; clone size: .; CDR3 protein: CASSKEGLATTGELFF
V gene: TRBV11-2; clone size: .; CDR3 protein: CASSWDGTGELFF
V gene: TRBV30; clone size: .; CDR3 protein: CAWSEDAEYGYTF
V gene: TRBV7-9; clone size: .; CDR3 protein: CASSLGQTGSNQPQHF
V gene: TRBV6-5; clone size: .; CDR3 protein: CASKDSLNEQFF
V gene: TRBV6-1; clone size: .; CDR3 protein: CASSRRASYNEQFF
V gene: TRBV7-8; clone size: few; CDR3 protein: CASSLERLSPPGEQYF